The 3 T cell receptor beta chains below were found in one sample sequenced in a study of blood T cell repertoires in COVID-19. The assay was immunoSEQ multiplex PCR, and TCRdb's table has in-frame clones only and misses some. The sample yields about 130,000 clones, 55% to 75% seen once. Input material: peripheral blood. Source of these receptors: a woman in her seventies with acute or convalescent COVID-19.

This clone was seen only a few times. The rearrangement links TRBV7-8 to TRBJ1-5; TRBD1 agrees at 9 bases. Germline V gives CDR1 SGHVS, CDR2 FQNEAQ. The length of the CDR3 is 16 residues. Trimming cost V 5 bases and J 4 bases; bases outside gene matches: 9. CDR3 bases: TGTGCCAGCAGCCCCCTATACGACAGGGGGAATCAGCCCCAGCATTTT. Amino acids: CASSPLYDRGNQPQHF.

The chain recombines TRBV28 with TRBJ2-1; 10 nucleotides line up with TRBD2. Unmatched junction bases numbered 2, after V lost 6 bases and J lost 0 bases. From germline, CDR1 is MDHEN and CDR2 SYDVKM. The CDR3 spans 15 residues. The CDR3 loop is CASRASGGSYNEQFF. CDR3 nucleotides: TGTGCCAGCAGGGCTAGCGGGGGCTCCTACAATGAGCAGTTCTTC.

CDR3 region: CASTGEGNQPQHF. CDR3 coding DNA: TGTGCCAGCACAGGAGAGGGTAATCAGCCCCAGCATTTT. The V call is TRBV12-3 or TRBV12-4, the J call TRBJ1-5; D unclear. There are 13 residues in the CDR3. V lost 7 bases, J lost 4 bases, and 11 bases lay in between.